The clone carrying this T cell receptor beta chain was recorded only once. Its antigen is as yet unknown. Assay: immunoSEQ multiplex PCR; the TCRdb copy retains only in-frame clones and omits some. The data show some 910 clones, 80% to 95% seen once. Germline trimming cut 2 bases from V and 1 base from J; bases unmatched to any gene: 0. The CDR3 extends over 15 amino acids. Per the germline V gene, CDR1 is WNHNN and CDR2 is SYGVQD (reference sequence). This sample stems from a study of T cells and Merkel cell carcinoma outcomes. Whole-study results and caveats: In Merkel cell carcinoma, repertoire and T-cell density reportedly predicted outcomes.

This clonotype originated in a human donor with Merkel cell carcinoma. V is TRBV10-1 and J is TRBJ2-2; 8 positions match TRBD2. What was sequenced was tumor tissue from Merkel cell carcinoma. Here the CDR3 reads CASSETSGNTGELFF. The CDR3 coding sequence is TGCGCCAGCAGTGAGACTAGCGGGAACACCGGGGAGCTGTTTTTT.